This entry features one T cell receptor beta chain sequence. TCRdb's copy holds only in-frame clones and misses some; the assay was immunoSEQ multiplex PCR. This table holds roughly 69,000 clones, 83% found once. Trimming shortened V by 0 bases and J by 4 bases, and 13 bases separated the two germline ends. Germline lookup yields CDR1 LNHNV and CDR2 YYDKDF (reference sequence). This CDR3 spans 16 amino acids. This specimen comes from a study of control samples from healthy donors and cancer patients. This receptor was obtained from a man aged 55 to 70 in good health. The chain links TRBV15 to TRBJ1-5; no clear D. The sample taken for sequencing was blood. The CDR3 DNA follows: TGTGCCACCAGCAGAGATGGTCAGGAGTCAAATCAGCCCCAGCATTTT. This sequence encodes CATSRDGQESNQPQHF. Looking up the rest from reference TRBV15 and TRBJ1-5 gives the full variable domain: DAMVIQNPRYQVTQFGKPVTLSCSQTLNHNVMYWYQQKSSQAPKLLFHYYDKDFNNEADTPDNFQSRRPNTSFCFLDIRSPGLGDTAMYLCATSRDGQESNQPQHFGDGTRLSIL.